A selection of T cell receptor beta chains follows, all from one sample in a study of cytomegalovirus exposure and HLA in healthy donors. Using immunoSEQ multiplex PCR, the repertoire was profiled, and TCRdb retains in-frame clones only, with some absent. The sample yields about 130,000 clones, around 74% seen once. The sequenced material came from PBMCs. These receptors came from a male donor in good health and CMV-seronegative. The CDR3 runs from the conserved cysteine through the conserved F or W. Each record gives: CDR3 protein, CDR3 DNA, V gene, D gene, J gene, clone size. The D gene is left open where the match is weak. The listing skips clone size in some rows; elsewhere it reads once, few, many or a size class.

CDR3aa: CSVEDMAGGYGYTF; CDR3nt: TGCAGCGTTGAAGATATGGCAGGGGGCTATGGCTACACCTTC; v_gene: TRBV29-1; d_gene: TRBD1; j_gene: TRBJ1-2; abundance: NA
CDR3aa: CASSDRDQETQYF; CDR3nt: TGTGCCAGCAGTGACCGGGACCAAGAGACCCAGTACTTC; v_gene: TRBV2; d_gene: NA; j_gene: TRBJ2-5; abundance: once
CDR3aa: CASSFPGGPDTQYF; CDR3nt: TGTGCCAGCAGCTTCCCGGGGGGGCCAGATACGCAGTATTTT; v_gene: TRBV11-2; d_gene: TRBD2; j_gene: TRBJ2-3; abundance: NA
CDR3aa: CASSILRAGQGGEKLFF; CDR3nt: TGTGCCAGTAGTATACTACGAGCTGGGCAGGGCGGCGAAAAACTGTTTTTT; v_gene: TRBV19; d_gene: NA; j_gene: TRBJ1-4; abundance: NA
CDR3aa: CASSRQGAGYGYTF; CDR3nt: TGTGCCAGCAGTCGACAGGGGGCTGGCTATGGCTACACCTTC; v_gene: TRBV9; d_gene: TRBD1; j_gene: TRBJ1-2; abundance: NA
CDR3aa: CAWTPGGQTQYF; CDR3nt: TGTGCCTGGACCCCAGGGGGCCAGACCCAGTACTTC; v_gene: TRBV30; d_gene: TRBD1; j_gene: TRBJ2-5; abundance: NA
CDR3aa: CASRRGRNTEAFF; CDR3nt: TGTGCCAGCAGGAGGGGGCGGAACACTGAAGCTTTCTTT; v_gene: TRBV27; d_gene: TRBD1; j_gene: TRBJ1-1; abundance: NA
CDR3aa: CASSLDSSGRIGSYEQYF; CDR3nt: TGTGCCAGCAGCTTGGATAGTAGCGGGAGAATCGGCTCCTACGAGCAGTACTTC; v_gene: TRBV5-6; d_gene: TRBD2; j_gene: TRBJ2-7; abundance: few
CDR3aa: CASTPTGPVQPQHF; CDR3nt: TGTGCCAGTACCCCGACAGGACCCGTTCAGCCCCAGCATTTT; v_gene: TRBV19; d_gene: NA; j_gene: TRBJ1-5; abundance: NA
CDR3aa: CASSSRDRAGYTF; CDR3nt: TGCGCCAGCAGCTCCCGGGACAGGGCTGGCTACACCTTC; v_gene: TRBV5-1; d_gene: TRBD1; j_gene: TRBJ1-2; abundance: few
CDR3aa: CASSFRAGLGTDTQYF; CDR3nt: TGTGCCAGCAGTTTCCGAGCGGGACTGGGAACAGATACGCAGTATTTT; v_gene: TRBV27; d_gene: TRBD2; j_gene: TRBJ2-3; abundance: NA
CDR3aa: CASSEPGRSSNQPQHF; CDR3nt: TGTGCCAGCAGTGAGCCTGGCCGTTCTAGCAATCAGCCCCAGCATTTT; v_gene: TRBV2; d_gene: NA; j_gene: TRBJ1-5; abundance: once
CDR3aa: CASSLRSRDSYGYTF; CDR3nt: TGTGCCAGCAGCCTTAGATCCCGGGACAGCTATGGCTACACCTTC; v_gene: TRBV7-2; d_gene: TRBD1; j_gene: TRBJ1-2; abundance: once
CDR3aa: CASSPGQGNTEAFF; CDR3nt: TGTGCCAGCAGCCCGGGACAGGGGAACACTGAAGCTTTCTTT; v_gene: TRBV7-8; d_gene: TRBD1; j_gene: TRBJ1-1; abundance: NA
CDR3aa: CASWSRGPMNTEAFF; CDR3nt: TGTGCCAGTTGGAGCAGGGGGCCCATGAACACTGAAGCTTTCTTT; v_gene: TRBV19; d_gene: TRBD1; j_gene: TRBJ1-1; abundance: once
CDR3aa: CASSFLGQGNEQYF; CDR3nt: TGTGCCAGCAGCTTCCTGGGACAGGGTAACGAGCAGTACTTC; v_gene: TRBV5-4; d_gene: TRBD1; j_gene: TRBJ2-7; abundance: NA
CDR3aa: CASSLGGTGGNTIYF; CDR3nt: TGTGCCAGCAGTCTGGGGGGGACCGGGGGAAACACCATATATTTT; v_gene: TRBV28; d_gene: NA; j_gene: TRBJ1-3; abundance: few
CDR3aa: CASSLVPSVRQGGYEQYF; CDR3nt: TGTGCCAGCAGCTTGGTACCTAGCGTACGGCAGGGAGGCTACGAGCAGTACTTC; v_gene: TRBV5-5; d_gene: NA; j_gene: TRBJ2-7; abundance: many
CDR3aa: CASGTGNYGYTF; CDR3nt: TGTGCCAGCGGAACAGGAAACTATGGCTACACCTTC; v_gene: TRBV27; d_gene: NA; j_gene: TRBJ1-2; abundance: NA
CDR3aa: CASSPTSGGIEQYF; CDR3nt: TGCGCCAGCAGCCCGACTAGCGGGGGGATAGAGCAGTACTTC; v_gene: TRBV4-1; d_gene: TRBD2; j_gene: TRBJ2-7; abundance: few
CDR3aa: CSGSYGTQYF; CDR3nt: TGCAGTGGCAGCTACGGGACGCAGTATTTT; v_gene: TRBV20-1; d_gene: NA; j_gene: TRBJ2-3; abundance: NA
CDR3aa: CASSLGGSPGNIQYF; CDR3nt: TGTGCCAGCAGCTTGGGTGGCAGTCCGGGAAACATTCAGTACTTC; v_gene: TRBV5-6; d_gene: NA; j_gene: TRBJ2-4; abundance: NA
CDR3aa: CASRRKTGGSTDTQYF; CDR3nt: TGTGCCAGCAGGCGGAAGACAGGGGGGAGCACAGATACGCAGTATTTT; v_gene: TRBV28; d_gene: TRBD1; j_gene: TRBJ2-3; abundance: NA
CDR3aa: CASSLGQAGNEQFF; CDR3nt: TGTGCCAGCAGCCTCGGACAGGCTGGGAATGAGCAGTTCTTC; v_gene: TRBV7-6; d_gene: TRBD1; j_gene: TRBJ2-1; abundance: NA
CDR3aa: CASSANRGSGANVLTF; CDR3nt: TGCGCCAGCAGCGCGAACAGGGGGTCTGGGGCCAACGTCCTGACTTTC; v_gene: TRBV5-1; d_gene: TRBD1; j_gene: TRBJ2-6; abundance: once
CDR3aa: CASSQQNTGELFF; CDR3nt: TGCGCCAGCAGCCAACAGAACACCGGGGAGCTGTTTTTT; v_gene: TRBV5-1; d_gene: NA; j_gene: TRBJ2-2; abundance: NA
CDR3aa: CASSGTGGWTEAFF; CDR3nt: TGTGCCAGCAGCGGGACAGGGGGGTGGACTGAAGCTTTCTTT; v_gene: TRBV7-9; d_gene: TRBD1; j_gene: TRBJ1-1; abundance: NA
CDR3aa: CSSSVLGGDTGELFF; CDR3nt: TGTTCCAGCAGCGTGCTCGGAGGCGACACCGGGGAGCTGTTTTTT; v_gene: TRBV7-9; d_gene: NA; j_gene: TRBJ2-2; abundance: NA
CDR3aa: CASSRQGLDYNEQFF; CDR3nt: TGTGCCAGCAGTCGCCAAGGCCTAGATTACAATGAGCAGTTCTTC; v_gene: TRBV27; d_gene: NA; j_gene: TRBJ2-1; abundance: NA
CDR3aa: CASSLDRVSNQPQHF; CDR3nt: TGTGCCAGCTCCCTCGACAGGGTTAGCAATCAGCCCCAGCATTTT; v_gene: TRBV18; d_gene: TRBD1; j_gene: TRBJ1-5; abundance: NA
CDR3aa: CASSPLGQNYGYTF; CDR3nt: TGTGCCAGCAGCCCCCTGGGACAGAACTATGGCTACACCTTC; v_gene: TRBV7-3; d_gene: TRBD1; j_gene: TRBJ1-2; abundance: NA
CDR3aa: CASSVGRDTDTQYF; CDR3nt: TGTGCCAGCAGCGTAGGGCGGGACACAGATACGCAGTATTTT; v_gene: TRBV9; d_gene: NA; j_gene: TRBJ2-3; abundance: once
CDR3aa: CAILTATEAFF; CDR3nt: TGTGCCATCCTCACTGCCACTGAAGCTTTCTTT; v_gene: TRBV28; d_gene: NA; j_gene: TRBJ1-1; abundance: NA
CDR3aa: CSVEDQTSASYEQYF; CDR3nt: TGCAGCGTTGAAGATCAAACTAGCGCCTCCTACGAGCAGTACTTC; v_gene: TRBV29-1; d_gene: TRBD2; j_gene: TRBJ2-7; abundance: NA
CDR3aa: CAISGTGVDYGYTF; CDR3nt: TGTGCCATCAGTGGGACAGGGGTAGACTATGGCTACACCTTC; v_gene: TRBV10-3; d_gene: TRBD1; j_gene: TRBJ1-2; abundance: NA
CDR3aa: CASSQDPHRRTALHF; CDR3nt: TGTGCCAGCAGCCAAGATCCACACAGGCGTACCGCCCTCCACTTT; v_gene: TRBV14; d_gene: NA; j_gene: TRBJ1-6; abundance: few
CDR3aa: CASSLELAGGPGDTQYF; CDR3nt: TGTGCCAGCAGCTTAGAACTAGCGGGAGGGCCCGGAGATACGCAGTATTTT; v_gene: TRBV11-1; d_gene: TRBD2; j_gene: TRBJ2-3; abundance: few
CDR3aa: CASSVAQGAGEAFF; CDR3nt: TGTGCCAGCAGTGTCGCACAGGGGGCAGGTGAAGCTTTCTTT; v_gene: TRBV6-6; d_gene: TRBD1; j_gene: TRBJ1-1; abundance: NA
CDR3aa: CASSLGGHYAGNTIYF; CDR3nt: TGTGCCAGCAGCCTTGGGGGACATTACGCTGGAAACACCATATATTTT; v_gene: TRBV9; d_gene: NA; j_gene: TRBJ1-3; abundance: NA
CDR3aa: CASSPQGATNEKLFF; CDR3nt: TGTGCCAGCAGCCCCCAGGGGGCAACTAATGAAAAACTGTTTTTT; v_gene: TRBV9; d_gene: TRBD1; j_gene: TRBJ1-4; abundance: few
CDR3aa: CASSSTGTELYGYTF; CDR3nt: TGCGCCAGCAGCTCAACCGGGACAGAGCTATATGGCTACACCTTC; v_gene: TRBV5-1; d_gene: TRBD1; j_gene: TRBJ1-2; abundance: few
CDR3aa: CASSLGLAGGGETQYF; CDR3nt: TGTGCCAGCAGCCTAGGACTAGCGGGGGGTGGTGAGACCCAGTACTTC; v_gene: TRBV7-6; d_gene: TRBD2; j_gene: TRBJ2-5; abundance: NA
CDR3aa: CASSPEGINYEQYF; CDR3nt: TGTGCCAGCAGCCCCGAGGGCATAAACTACGAGCAGTACTTC; v_gene: TRBV7-9; d_gene: NA; j_gene: TRBJ2-7; abundance: NA
CDR3aa: CSVVGQAVGYGYTF; CDR3nt: TGCAGCGTTGTTGGCCAGGCTGTGGGCTATGGCTACACCTTC; v_gene: TRBV29-1; d_gene: NA; j_gene: TRBJ1-2; abundance: few
CDR3aa: CASSLLLLVDNEQFF; CDR3nt: TGTGCCAGCAGCTTATTACTACTCGTCGACAATGAGCAGTTCTTC; v_gene: TRBV5-5; d_gene: NA; j_gene: TRBJ2-1; abundance: NA
CDR3aa: CASSPDREGYTF; CDR3nt: TGTGCCAGCAGCCCCGACAGGGAAGGCTACACCTTC; v_gene: TRBV5-6; d_gene: TRBD1; j_gene: TRBJ1-2; abundance: once
CDR3aa: CASSPDGAGGTYEQYF; CDR3nt: TGTGCCAGCAGCCCGGATGGAGCGGGGGGAACCTACGAGCAGTACTTC; v_gene: TRBV4-2; d_gene: TRBD2; j_gene: TRBJ2-7; abundance: NA
CDR3aa: CASRSTEAFF; CDR3nt: TGTGCCAGCAGATCGACTGAAGCTTTCTTT; v_gene: TRBV28; d_gene: NA; j_gene: TRBJ1-1; abundance: NA
CDR3aa: CASSPILTDFYGYTF; CDR3nt: TGTGCCAGCAGTCCGATACTTACAGATTTCTATGGCTACACCTTC; v_gene: TRBV27; d_gene: NA; j_gene: TRBJ1-2; abundance: few
CDR3aa: CASSEAAIAGGYYNEQFF; CDR3nt: TGTGCCAGCAGTGAAGCGGCGATAGCGGGGGGGTATTACAATGAGCAGTTCTTC; v_gene: TRBV2; d_gene: TRBD2; j_gene: TRBJ2-1; abundance: NA
CDR3aa: CASSSSGGWGDTQYF; CDR3nt: TGTGCCAGCAGCTCTAGCGGGGGGTGGGGAGATACGCAGTATTTT; v_gene: TRBV7-8; d_gene: TRBD2; j_gene: TRBJ2-3; abundance: few
CDR3aa: CASSPLDRGTEAFF; CDR3nt: TGTGCCAGCTCACCACTGGACAGGGGGACTGAAGCTTTCTTT; v_gene: TRBV18; d_gene: TRBD1; j_gene: TRBJ1-1; abundance: NA